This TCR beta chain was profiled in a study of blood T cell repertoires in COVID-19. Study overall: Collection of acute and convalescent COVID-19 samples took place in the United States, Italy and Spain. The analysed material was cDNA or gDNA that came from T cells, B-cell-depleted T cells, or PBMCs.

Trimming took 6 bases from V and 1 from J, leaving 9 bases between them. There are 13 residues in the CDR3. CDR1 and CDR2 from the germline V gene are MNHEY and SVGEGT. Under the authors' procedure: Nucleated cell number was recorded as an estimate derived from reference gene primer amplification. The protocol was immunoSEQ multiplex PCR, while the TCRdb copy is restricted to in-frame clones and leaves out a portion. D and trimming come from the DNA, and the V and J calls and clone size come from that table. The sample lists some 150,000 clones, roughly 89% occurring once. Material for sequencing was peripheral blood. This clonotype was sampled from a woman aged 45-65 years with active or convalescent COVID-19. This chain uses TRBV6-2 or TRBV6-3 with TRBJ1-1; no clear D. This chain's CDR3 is CASSLTENTEAFF. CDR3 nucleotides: TGTGCCAGCAGCCTTACAGAGAACACTGAAGCTTTCTTT.